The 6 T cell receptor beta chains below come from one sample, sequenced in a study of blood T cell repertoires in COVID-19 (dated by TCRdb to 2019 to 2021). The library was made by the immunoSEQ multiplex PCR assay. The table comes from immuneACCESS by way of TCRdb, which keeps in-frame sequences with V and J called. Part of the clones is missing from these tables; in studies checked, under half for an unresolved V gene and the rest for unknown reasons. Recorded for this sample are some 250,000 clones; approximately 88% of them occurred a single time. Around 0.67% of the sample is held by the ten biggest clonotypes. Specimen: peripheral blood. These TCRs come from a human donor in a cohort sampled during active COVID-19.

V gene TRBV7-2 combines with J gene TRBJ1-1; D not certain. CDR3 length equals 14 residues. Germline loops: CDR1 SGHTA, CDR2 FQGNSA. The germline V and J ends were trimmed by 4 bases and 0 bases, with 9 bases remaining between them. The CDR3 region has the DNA TGTGCCAGCAGCTCAGCGTCGGTGAACACTGAAGCTTTCTTT. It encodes CASSSASVNTEAFF.

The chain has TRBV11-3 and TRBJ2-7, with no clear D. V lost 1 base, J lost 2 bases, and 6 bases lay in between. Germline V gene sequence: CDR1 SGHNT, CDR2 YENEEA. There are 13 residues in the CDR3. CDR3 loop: CASSLGATYEQYF. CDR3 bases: TGTGCCAGCAGCTTAGGGGCAACCTACGAGCAGTACTTC.

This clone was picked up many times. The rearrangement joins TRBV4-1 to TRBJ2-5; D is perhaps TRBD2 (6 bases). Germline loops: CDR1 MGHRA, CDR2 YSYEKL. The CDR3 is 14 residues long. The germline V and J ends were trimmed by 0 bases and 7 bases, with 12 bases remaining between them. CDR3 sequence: CASSQEASVATQYF. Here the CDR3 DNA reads TGCGCCAGCAGCCAAGAAGCTAGCGTCGCGACCCAGTACTTC.

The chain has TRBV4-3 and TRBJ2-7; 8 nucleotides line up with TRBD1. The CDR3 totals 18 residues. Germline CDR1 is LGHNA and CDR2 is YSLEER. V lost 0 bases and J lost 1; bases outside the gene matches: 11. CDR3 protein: CASSQEVGSRQGSYEQYF. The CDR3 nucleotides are TGCGCCAGCAGCCAAGAGGTTGGTTCGAGACAGGGGTCCTACGAGCAGTACTTC.

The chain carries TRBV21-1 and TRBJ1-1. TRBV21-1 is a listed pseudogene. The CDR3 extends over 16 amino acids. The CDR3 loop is CASSKCYREKNTEAFF. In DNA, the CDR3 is TGTGCCAGCAGCAAATGTTATCGGGAGAAGAACACTGAAGCTTTCTTT.

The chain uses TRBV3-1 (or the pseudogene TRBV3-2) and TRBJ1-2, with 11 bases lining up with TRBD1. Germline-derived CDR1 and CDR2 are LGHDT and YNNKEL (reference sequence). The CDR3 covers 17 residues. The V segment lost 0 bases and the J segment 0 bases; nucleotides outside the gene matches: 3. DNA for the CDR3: TGTGCCAGCAGCCAAGATGGGGACAGGGGGGCTAACTATGGCTACACCTTC. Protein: CASSQDGDRGANYGYTF.